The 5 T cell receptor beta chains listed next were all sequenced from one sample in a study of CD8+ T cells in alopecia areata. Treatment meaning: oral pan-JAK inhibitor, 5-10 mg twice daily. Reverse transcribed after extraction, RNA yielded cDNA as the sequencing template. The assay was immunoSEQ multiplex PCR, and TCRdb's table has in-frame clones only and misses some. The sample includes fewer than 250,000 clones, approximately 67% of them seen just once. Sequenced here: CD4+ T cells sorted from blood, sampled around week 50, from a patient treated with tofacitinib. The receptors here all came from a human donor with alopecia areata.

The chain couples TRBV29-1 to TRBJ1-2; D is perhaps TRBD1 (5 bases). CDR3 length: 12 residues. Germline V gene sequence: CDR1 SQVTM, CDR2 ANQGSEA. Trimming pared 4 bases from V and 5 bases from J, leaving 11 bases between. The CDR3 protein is CSVVMGLYGYTF. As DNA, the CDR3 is TGCAGCGTTGTGATGGGACTTTATGGCTACACCTTC.

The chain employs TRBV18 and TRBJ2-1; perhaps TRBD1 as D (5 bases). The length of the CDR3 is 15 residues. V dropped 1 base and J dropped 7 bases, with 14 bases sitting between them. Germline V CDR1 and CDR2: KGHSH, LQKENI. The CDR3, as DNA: TGTGCCAGCTCACCACGCCAGGGTGGTTGGAATGAGCAGTTCTTC. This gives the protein CASSPRQGGWNEQFF.

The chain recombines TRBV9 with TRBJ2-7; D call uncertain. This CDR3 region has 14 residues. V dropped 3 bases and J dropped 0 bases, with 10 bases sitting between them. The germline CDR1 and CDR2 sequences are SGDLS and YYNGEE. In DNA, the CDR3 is TGTGCCAGCAGCGCCTCCGGCAACTCCTACGAGCAGTACTTC. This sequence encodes CASSASGNSYEQYF.

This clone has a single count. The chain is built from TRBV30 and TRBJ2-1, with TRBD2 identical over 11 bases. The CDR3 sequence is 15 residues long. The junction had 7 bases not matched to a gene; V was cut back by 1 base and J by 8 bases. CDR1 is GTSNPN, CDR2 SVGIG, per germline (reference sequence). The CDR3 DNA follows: TGTGCCTGGAGTGATCTAGCGGGGGGCTGGGATGAGCAGTTCTTC. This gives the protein CAWSDLAGGWDEQFF.

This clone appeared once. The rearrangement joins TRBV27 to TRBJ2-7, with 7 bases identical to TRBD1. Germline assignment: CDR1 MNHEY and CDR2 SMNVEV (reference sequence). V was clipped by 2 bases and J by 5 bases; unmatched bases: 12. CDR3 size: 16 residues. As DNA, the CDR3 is TGTGCCAGCAGTTTACGTCGGACTCGAGGGGGCCACGAGCAGTACTTC. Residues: CASSLRRTRGGHEQYF.